A selection of T cell receptor beta chains follows, all from one sample in a study of T cell changes during pregnancy in multiple sclerosis. Repertoires were generated with immunoSEQ multiplex PCR, while TCRdb's copy carries only in-frame clones and drops some. The data show some 35,000 clones, roughly 89% seen once. Sequencing used CD4+ T cells from peripheral blood mononuclear cells, obtained after pregnancy. The receptors stem from a female donor in good health, enrolled as a control in a pregnancy study. Each CDR3 is given with its conserved first and last residue. Fields, in order: clone size, CDR3 length, V gene, J gene, D gene, CDR3 DNA, CDR3 protein. D genes are given only for firm matches. Size is stated for part of the rows, as once, few or many counts, or as a class when the clone is expanded.

size: -; length: 17; V: TRBV23-1; J: TRBJ2-5; D: TRBD1; DNA: TGCGCCAGCAGTCAACTTCCGGGACAGGGGGATCGAGAGACCCAGTACTTC; CDR3: CASSQLPGQGDRETQYF
size: -; length: 16; V: TRBV7-9; J: TRBJ1-4; D: TRBD1; DNA: TGTGCCAGCAGCCGCTTCGGGCAGGGGGTTTTGGAAAAACTGTTTTTT; CDR3: CASSRFGQGVLEKLFF
size: -; length: 15; V: TRBV5-1; J: TRBJ2-1; D: TRBD1; DNA: TGCGCCAGCAGCTTGGGGGACAGGGTAGGTGTGTTTCAGTTCTTC; CDR3: CASSLGDRVGVFQFF
size: -; length: 13; V: TRBV5-1; J: TRBJ2-7; D: TRBD1; DNA: TGCGCCAGCAGCAGGGACAGGAGGGACGAGCAGTACTTC; CDR3: CASSRDRRDEQYF
size: -; length: 10; V: TRBV6-1; J: TRBJ2-7; D: -; DNA: TGTGCCAGCAGTGTCGGGAGTCTGTACTTC; CDR3: CASSVGSLYF
size: once; length: 15; V: TRBV4-3; J: TRBJ1-1; D: -; DNA: TGCGCCAGCAGCCAAGAAGGGGCAGGGAACACTGAAGCTTTCTTT; CDR3: CASSQEGAGNTEAFF
size: -; length: 15; V: TRBV6-6; J: TRBJ2-3; D: -; DNA: TGTGCCAGCAGGCCGGGGGGCAGCGGGGCAGATACGCAGTATTTT; CDR3: CASRPGGSGADTQYF
size: -; length: 15; V: TRBV21-1; J: TRBJ1-6; D: -; DNA: TGTGCCAGCAGCAAAGGAGATACAGGTAATTCACCCCTCCACTTT; CDR3: CASSKGDTGNSPLHF
size: -; length: 14; V: TRBV30; J: TRBJ2-1; D: -; DNA: TGTGCCTGGAGTTCTAGCGCTATAAGAAATGAGCAGTTCTTC; CDR3: CAWSSSAIRNEQFF
size: -; length: 13; V: TRBV27; J: TRBJ2-1; D: -; DNA: TGTGCCAGCAGTACCTCCCGGGACAACCGGTGGTTCTTC; CDR3: CASSTSRDNRWFF
size: few; length: 15; V: TRBV7-2; J: TRBJ2-5; D: TRBD1; DNA: TGTGCCAGCAGCTGGGACAGGGGGCTAAGAGAGACCCAGTACTTC; CDR3: CASSWDRGLRETQYF
size: -; length: 16; V: TRBV7-3; J: TRBJ2-1; D: TRBD2; DNA: TGTGCCAGCAGCACATCGAGACTAGCGGGGGCAAATGAGCAGTTCTTC; CDR3: CASSTSRLAGANEQFF
size: -; length: 13; V: TRBV11-3; J: TRBJ2-7; D: TRBD2; DNA: TGTGCCAGCAGCTTAGTAAGCGGGGGTGAGCAGTACTTC; CDR3: CASSLVSGGEQYF
size: -; length: 13; V: TRBV7-3; J: TRBJ1-1; D: -; DNA: TGTGCCAGCAGCTTAAATCGGGGTACTGAAGCTTTCTTT; CDR3: CASSLNRGTEAFF
size: -; length: 14; V: TRBV14; J: TRBJ1-1; D: -; DNA: TGTGCCAGCAGCCAGGTCAGGGGCGGCACTGAAGCTTTCTTT; CDR3: CASSQVRGGTEAFF
size: few; length: 16; V: TRBV5-5; J: TRBJ1-5; D: -; DNA: TGTGCCAGCAGCTTGGGCGGGGGGGGTAGCAATCAGCCCCAGCATTTT; CDR3: CASSLGGGGSNQPQHF
size: -; length: 19; V: TRBV4-1; J: TRBJ2-6; D: TRBD1; DNA: TGCGCCAGCAGAGCTATCCCGGCGACAGGGGTCGGTGGGGCCAACGTCCTGACTTTC; CDR3: CASRAIPATGVGGANVLTF
size: once; length: 14; V: TRBV6-1; J: TRBJ1-3; D: -; DNA: TGTGCCAGCTGGCAGCGACCCTCTGGAAACACCATATATTTT; CDR3: CASWQRPSGNTIYF
size: -; length: 18; V: TRBV7-2; J: TRBJ2-2; D: TRBD2; DNA: TGTGCCAGCAGCTTAGCCCTAGCGGGGGGGTTTTACACCGGGGAGCTGTTTTTT; CDR3: CASSLALAGGFYTGELFF
size: -; length: 14; V: TRBV18; J: TRBJ2-3; D: TRBD1; DNA: TGTGCCAGCTCACCAGGGACAGTCACAGATACGCAGTATTTT; CDR3: CASSPGTVTDTQYF
size: -; length: 16; V: TRBV7-3; J: TRBJ2-1; D: TRBD2; DNA: TGTGCCAGCAGCTTATCGTGGACTAGCTTAGGCAATGAGCAGTTCTTC; CDR3: CASSLSWTSLGNEQFF
size: -; length: 15; V: TRBV6-1; J: TRBJ2-2; D: TRBD2; DNA: TGTGCCAGCACTATAACTAGCGCGAACACCGGGGAGCTGTTTTTT; CDR3: CASTITSANTGELFF
size: once; length: 11; V: TRBV5-4; J: TRBJ2-1; D: -; DNA: TGTGCCAGCAGCAAGGCGGGAAGACAGTTCTTC; CDR3: CASSKAGRQFF
size: few; length: 16; V: TRBV5-6; J: TRBJ1-1; D: TRBD1; DNA: TGTGCCAGCAGCCGTCCCGGGACAGGGAAGGACACTGAAGCTTTCTTT; CDR3: CASSRPGTGKDTEAFF
size: -; length: 13; V: TRBV12-5; J: TRBJ1-4; D: TRBD1; DNA: TGTGCTAGTGCGACAGGGGGATATGAAAAACTGTTTTTT; CDR3: CASATGGYEKLFF
size: -; length: 15; V: TRBV25-1; J: TRBJ1-2; D: -; DNA: TGTGCCAGCAGGCTTAACGGAGGGGGGGCCTATGGCTACACCTTC; CDR3: CASRLNGGGAYGYTF
size: -; length: 14; V: TRBV2; J: TRBJ1-1; D: -; DNA: TGTGCCAGCAGCCCGATGAGGCCGGAGACTGAAGCTTTCTTT; CDR3: CASSPMRPETEAFF
size: -; length: 14; V: TRBV19; J: TRBJ1-1; D: -; DNA: TGTGCCAGTACCCACGGTTCGGGGAACACTGAAGCTTTCTTT; CDR3: CASTHGSGNTEAFF
size: -; length: 15; V: TRBV9; J: TRBJ2-2; D: -; DNA: TGTGCCAGCAGCCCCTACCCCCTGTCCACCGGGGAGCTGTTTTTT; CDR3: CASSPYPLSTGELFF
size: -; length: 15; V: TRBV30; J: TRBJ1-5; D: TRBD1; DNA: TGTGCCTGGAGTATATCCGGGACAGTCAATCAGCCCCAGCATTTT; CDR3: CAWSISGTVNQPQHF
size: -; length: 16; V: TRBV14; J: TRBJ2-7; D: TRBD1; DNA: TGTGCCAGCAGCCGTTCCGGGACAGGGTTCTTCTACGAGCAGTACTTC; CDR3: CASSRSGTGFFYEQYF